Below, 7 T cell receptor beta chains from the same sample are listed, as sequenced in a study of blood T cell repertoires in COVID-19. TCRdb's table, derived via immunoSEQ multiplex PCR, lists solely in-frame clones and lacks some. The sample yields under 300,000 clones, roughly 85% seen once. Sequenced sample: peripheral blood. These receptors all stem from a woman in her sixties or seventies with acute or convalescent COVID-19.

The J gene is TRBJ2-3, the V gene TRBV6-5, with TRBD2 matching 7 bases. The ends lost 5 bases at V and 5 bases at J; junction bases unmatched: 10. Germline loops: CDR1 MNHEY, CDR2 SVGAGI. This CDR3 spans 15 amino acids. Written as DNA, the CDR3 is TGTGCCAGCAGTCCCGAGGAGCGGGGAGGAGATACGCAGTATTTT. Protein product: CASSPEERGGDTQYF.

The chain links TRBV3-1 (or the pseudogene TRBV3-2) to TRBJ1-1; 7 bases align to TRBD1. Trimming removed 3 bases from V and 9 bases from J; junction bases left unmatched: 10. The CDR3 consists of 14 residues. Germline loops: CDR1 LGHDT, CDR2 YNNKEL (reference sequence). The CDR3 reads CASSHQLPGQKAFF. The CDR3 DNA sequence: TGTGCCAGCAGCCACCAGCTCCCGGGACAGAAAGCTTTCTTT.

This clone was counted once. The chain carries TRBV10-1 and TRBJ2-1; 10 bases are shared with TRBD2. This CDR3 spans 15 amino acids. The V segment lost 5 bases and the J segment 4 bases; nucleotides outside the gene matches: 5. Germline assignment: CDR1 WNHNN and CDR2 SYGVQD (reference sequence). DNA for the CDR3: TGCGCCAGCAGTCCAGCGGGGGGGACTTACAATGAGCAGTTCTTC. Amino acids: CASSPAGGTYNEQFF.

This clone was counted only a few times. This rearrangement joins TRBV18 to TRBJ1-5; 9 bases align to TRBD1. The germline gives CDR1 KGHSH, CDR2 LQKENI. J lost 6 bases, V lost 2 bases, and 5 bases had no gene match. CDR3 length: 15 amino acids. This chain's CDR3 is CASSPTTGGGQPQHF. The DNA of the CDR3 is TGTGCCAGCTCACCAACTACAGGGGGCGGTCAGCCCCAGCATTTT.

The V gene is TRBV27, the J gene TRBJ2-3; 9 nucleotides line up with TRBD1. CDR3 length: 17 residues. The V gene's germline CDR1 is MNHEY and CDR2 SMNVEV (reference sequence). V lost 5 bases and J lost 4; bases outside the gene matches: 13. CDR3 protein: CASSKSPRDRAADTQYF. The DNA for the CDR3 is TGTGCCAGCAGTAAAAGCCCCCGGGACAGGGCAGCAGATACGCAGTATTTT.

The chain uses TRBV9 and TRBJ2-5, with 8 bases matching TRBD1. CDR1 is SGDLS, CDR2 YYNGEE, per germline. The CDR3 is 16 residues long. Trimming cost V 0 bases and J 4 bases; bases outside gene matches: 8. The CDR3 loop is CASSVAPGQGGETQYF. The CDR3 DNA is TGTGCCAGCAGCGTAGCCCCCGGACAGGGAGGAGAGACCCAGTACTTC.

The chain combines TRBV19 with TRBJ1-2; TRBD1 agrees at 9 bases. Germline V gene data show CDR1 as LNHDA and CDR2 as SQIVND (reference sequence). Trimming at V came to 1 base and at J to 6 bases, leaving 9 bases not matched to a gene. The CDR3 is 16 residues long. The chain's CDR3 is CASSIGRTNRGHGYTF. The CDR3 coding sequence is TGTGCCAGTAGTATAGGACGAACCAACAGGGGGCATGGCTACACCTTC.